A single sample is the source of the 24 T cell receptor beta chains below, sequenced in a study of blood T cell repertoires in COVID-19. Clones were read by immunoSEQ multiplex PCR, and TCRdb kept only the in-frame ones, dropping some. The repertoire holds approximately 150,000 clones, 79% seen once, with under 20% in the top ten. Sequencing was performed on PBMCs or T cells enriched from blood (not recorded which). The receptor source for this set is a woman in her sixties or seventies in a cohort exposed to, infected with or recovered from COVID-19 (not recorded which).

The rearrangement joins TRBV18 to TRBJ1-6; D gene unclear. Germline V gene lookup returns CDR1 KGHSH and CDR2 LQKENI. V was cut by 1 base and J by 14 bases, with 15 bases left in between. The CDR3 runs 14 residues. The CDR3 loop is CASSPQSAEEALHF. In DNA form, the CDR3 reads TGTGCCAGCTCACCACAAAGTGCAGAAGAGGCCCTCCACTTT.

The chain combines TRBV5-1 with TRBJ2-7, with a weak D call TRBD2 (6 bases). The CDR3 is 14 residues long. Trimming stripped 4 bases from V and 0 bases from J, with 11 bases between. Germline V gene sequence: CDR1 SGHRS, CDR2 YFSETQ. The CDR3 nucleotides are TGCGCCAGCAGCACCGCTAGCGCCTCCTACGAGCAGTACTTC. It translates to CASSTASASYEQYF.

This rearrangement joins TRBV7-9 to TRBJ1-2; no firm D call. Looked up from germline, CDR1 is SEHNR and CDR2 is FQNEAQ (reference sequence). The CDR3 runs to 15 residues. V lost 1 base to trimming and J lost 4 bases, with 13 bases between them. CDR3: CASSLGISGSYGYTF. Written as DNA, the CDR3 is TGTGCCAGCAGCTTAGGCATCTCAGGATCCTATGGCTACACCTTC.

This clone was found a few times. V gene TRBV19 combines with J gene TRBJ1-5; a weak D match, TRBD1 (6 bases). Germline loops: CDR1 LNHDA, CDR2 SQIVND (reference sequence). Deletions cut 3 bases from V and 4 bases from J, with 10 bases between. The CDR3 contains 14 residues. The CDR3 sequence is CASSIYRANQPQHF. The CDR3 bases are TGTGCCAGTAGTATTTACAGGGCAAATCAGCCCCAGCATTTT.

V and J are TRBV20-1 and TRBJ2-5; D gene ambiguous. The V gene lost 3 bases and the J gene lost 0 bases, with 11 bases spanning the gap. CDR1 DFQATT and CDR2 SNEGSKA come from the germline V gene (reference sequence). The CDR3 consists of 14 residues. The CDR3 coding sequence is TGCAGTGCTAGTCCGCAGGCGTACCAAGAGACCCAGTACTTC. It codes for CSASPQAYQETQYF.

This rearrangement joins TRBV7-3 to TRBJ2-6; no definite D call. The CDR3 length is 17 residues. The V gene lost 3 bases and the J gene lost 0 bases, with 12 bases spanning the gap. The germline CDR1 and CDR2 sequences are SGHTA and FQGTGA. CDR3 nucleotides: TGTGCCAGCAGCTTTAAAGGAGCTAGCTCTGGGGCCAACGTCCTGACTTTC. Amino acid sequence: CASSFKGASSGANVLTF.

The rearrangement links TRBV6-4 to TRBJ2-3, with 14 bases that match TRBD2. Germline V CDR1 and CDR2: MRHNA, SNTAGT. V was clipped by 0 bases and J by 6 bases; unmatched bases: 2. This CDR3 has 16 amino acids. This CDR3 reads CASSDSGTSGSDTQYF. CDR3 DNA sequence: TGTGCCAGCAGTGACTCGGGGACTAGCGGGAGTGATACGCAGTATTTT.

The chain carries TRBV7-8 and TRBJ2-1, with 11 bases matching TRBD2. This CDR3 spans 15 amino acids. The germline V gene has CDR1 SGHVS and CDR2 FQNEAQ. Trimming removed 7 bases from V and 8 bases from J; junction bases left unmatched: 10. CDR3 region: CASTPQLAGVHEQFF. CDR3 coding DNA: TGTGCCAGCACCCCCCAACTAGCGGGAGTCCATGAGCAGTTCTTC.

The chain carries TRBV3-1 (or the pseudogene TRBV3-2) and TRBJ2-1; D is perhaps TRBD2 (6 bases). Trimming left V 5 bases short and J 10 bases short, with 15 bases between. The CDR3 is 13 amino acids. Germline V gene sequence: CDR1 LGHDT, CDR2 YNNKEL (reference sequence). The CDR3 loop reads CASSTHGGGEQFF. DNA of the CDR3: TGTGCCAGCAGCACTCACGGAGGAGGGGAGCAGTTCTTC.

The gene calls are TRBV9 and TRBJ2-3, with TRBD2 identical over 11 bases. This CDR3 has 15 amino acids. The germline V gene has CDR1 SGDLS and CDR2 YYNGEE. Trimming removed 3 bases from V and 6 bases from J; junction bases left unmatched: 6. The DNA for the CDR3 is TGTGCCAGCAGCGCTACTAGCGGGAGCCCGGATACGCAGTATTTT. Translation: CASSATSGSPDTQYF.

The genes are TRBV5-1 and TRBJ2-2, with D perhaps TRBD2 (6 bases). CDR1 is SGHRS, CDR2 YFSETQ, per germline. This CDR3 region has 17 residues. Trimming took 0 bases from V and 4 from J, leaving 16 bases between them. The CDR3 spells CASSLAEGGKGTGELFF. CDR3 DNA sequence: TGCGCCAGCAGCTTGGCCGAAGGCGGGAAGGGCACCGGGGAGCTGTTTTTT.

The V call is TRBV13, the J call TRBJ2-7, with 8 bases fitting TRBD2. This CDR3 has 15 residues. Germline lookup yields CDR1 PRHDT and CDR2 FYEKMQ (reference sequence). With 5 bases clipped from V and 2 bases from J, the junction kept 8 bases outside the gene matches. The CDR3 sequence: CASSASGTRTYEQYF. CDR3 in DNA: TGTGCCAGCAGCGCCTCCGGGACTAGGACCTACGAGCAGTACTTC.

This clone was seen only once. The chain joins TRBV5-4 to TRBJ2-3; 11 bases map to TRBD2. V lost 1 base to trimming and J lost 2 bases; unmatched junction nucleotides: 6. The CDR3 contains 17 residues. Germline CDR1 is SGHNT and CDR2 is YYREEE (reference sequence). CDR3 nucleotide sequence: TGTGCCAGCAGCTTGCGACTAGCGGGACGATACACAGATACGCAGTATTTT. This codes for CASSLRLAGRYTDTQYF.

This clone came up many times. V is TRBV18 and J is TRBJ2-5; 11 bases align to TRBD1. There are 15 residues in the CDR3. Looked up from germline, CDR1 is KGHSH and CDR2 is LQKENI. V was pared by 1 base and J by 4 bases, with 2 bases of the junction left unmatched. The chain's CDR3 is CASSPRGQGGETQYF. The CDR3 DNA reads TGTGCCAGCTCACCACGGGGACAGGGGGGAGAGACCCAGTACTTC.

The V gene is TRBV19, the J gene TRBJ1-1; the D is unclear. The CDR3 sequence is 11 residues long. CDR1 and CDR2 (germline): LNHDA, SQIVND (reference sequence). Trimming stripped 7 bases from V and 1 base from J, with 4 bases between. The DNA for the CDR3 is TGTGCCAGTACCAGGAACACTGAAGCTTTCTTT. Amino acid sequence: CASTRNTEAFF.

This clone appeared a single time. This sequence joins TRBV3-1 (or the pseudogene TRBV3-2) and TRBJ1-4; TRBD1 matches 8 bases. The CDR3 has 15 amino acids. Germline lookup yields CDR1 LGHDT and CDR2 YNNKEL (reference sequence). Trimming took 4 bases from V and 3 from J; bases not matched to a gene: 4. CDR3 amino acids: CASSLTTGANEKLFF. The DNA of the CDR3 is TGTGCCAGCAGCCTCACGACAGGGGCTAATGAAAAACTGTTTTTT.

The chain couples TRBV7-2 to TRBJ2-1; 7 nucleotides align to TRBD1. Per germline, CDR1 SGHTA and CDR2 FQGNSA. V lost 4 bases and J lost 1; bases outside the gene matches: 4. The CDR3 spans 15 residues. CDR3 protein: CASSYGTASYNEQFF. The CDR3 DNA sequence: TGTGCCAGCAGCTACGGGACAGCTTCCTACAATGAGCAGTTCTTC.

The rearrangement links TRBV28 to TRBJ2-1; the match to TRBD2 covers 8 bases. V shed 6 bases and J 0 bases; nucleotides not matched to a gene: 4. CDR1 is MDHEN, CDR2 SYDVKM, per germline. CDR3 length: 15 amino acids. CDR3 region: CASSLGTSSYNEQFF. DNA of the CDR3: TGTGCCAGCAGCCTCGGGACTAGCTCCTACAATGAGCAGTTCTTC.

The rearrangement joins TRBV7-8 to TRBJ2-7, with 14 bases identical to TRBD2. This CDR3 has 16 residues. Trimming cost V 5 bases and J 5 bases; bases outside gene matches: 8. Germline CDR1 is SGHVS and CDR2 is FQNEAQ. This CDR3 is CASSQGLAGVPHEQYF. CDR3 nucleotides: TGTGCCAGCAGCCAGGGACTAGCGGGAGTCCCCCACGAGCAGTACTTC.

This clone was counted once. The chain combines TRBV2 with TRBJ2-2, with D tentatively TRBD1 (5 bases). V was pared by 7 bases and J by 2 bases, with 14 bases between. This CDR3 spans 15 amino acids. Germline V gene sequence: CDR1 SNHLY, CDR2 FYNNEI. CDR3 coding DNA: TGTGCCAGCACCGCGGACACCTCAAACACCGGGGAGCTGTTTTTT. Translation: CASTADTSNTGELFF.

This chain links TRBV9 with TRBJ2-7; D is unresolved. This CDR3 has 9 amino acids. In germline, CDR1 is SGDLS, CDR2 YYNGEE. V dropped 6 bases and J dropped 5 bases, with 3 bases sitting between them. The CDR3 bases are TGTGCCAGCATAGACGAGCAGTACTTC. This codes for CASIDEQYF. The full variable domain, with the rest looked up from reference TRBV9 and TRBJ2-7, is DSGVTQTPKHLITATGQRVTLRCSPRSGDLSVYWYQQSLDQGLQFLIQYYNGEERAKGNILERFSAQQFPDLHSELNLSSLELGDSALYFCASIDEQYFGPGTRLTVT.

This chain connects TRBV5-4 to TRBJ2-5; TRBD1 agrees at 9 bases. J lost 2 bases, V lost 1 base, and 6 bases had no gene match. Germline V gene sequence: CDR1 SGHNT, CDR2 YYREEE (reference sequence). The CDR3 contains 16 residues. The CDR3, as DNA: TGTGCCAGCAGCTTGAGGTCTGGGACAGGGCAAGAGACCCAGTACTTC. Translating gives CASSLRSGTGQETQYF. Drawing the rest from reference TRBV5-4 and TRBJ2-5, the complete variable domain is ETGVTQSPTHLIKTRGQQVTLRCSSQSGHNTVSWYQQALGQGPQFIFQYYREEENGRGNFPPRFSGLQFPNYSSELNVNALELDDSALYLCASSLRSGTGQETQYFGPGTRLLVL.

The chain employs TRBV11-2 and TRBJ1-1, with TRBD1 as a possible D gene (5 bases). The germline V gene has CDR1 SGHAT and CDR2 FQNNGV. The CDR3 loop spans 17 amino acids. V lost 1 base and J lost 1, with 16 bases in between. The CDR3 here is CASSLAFKGRRNTEAFF. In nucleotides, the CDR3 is TGTGCCAGCAGCTTAGCGTTCAAGGGGAGGCGGAACACTGAAGCTTTCTTT.

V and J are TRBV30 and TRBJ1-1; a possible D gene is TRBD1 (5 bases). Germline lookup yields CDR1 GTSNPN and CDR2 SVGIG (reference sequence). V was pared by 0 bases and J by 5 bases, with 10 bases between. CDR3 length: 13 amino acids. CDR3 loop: CAWSVRGGTEAFF. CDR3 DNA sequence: TGTGCCTGGAGTGTACGGGGGGGGACTGAAGCTTTCTTT. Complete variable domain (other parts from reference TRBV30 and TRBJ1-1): SQTIHQWPATLVQPVGSPLSLECTVEGTSNPNLYWYRQAAGRGLQLLFYSVGIGQISSEVPQNLSASRPQDRQFILSSKKLLLSDSGFYLCAWSVRGGTEAFFGQGTRLTVV.